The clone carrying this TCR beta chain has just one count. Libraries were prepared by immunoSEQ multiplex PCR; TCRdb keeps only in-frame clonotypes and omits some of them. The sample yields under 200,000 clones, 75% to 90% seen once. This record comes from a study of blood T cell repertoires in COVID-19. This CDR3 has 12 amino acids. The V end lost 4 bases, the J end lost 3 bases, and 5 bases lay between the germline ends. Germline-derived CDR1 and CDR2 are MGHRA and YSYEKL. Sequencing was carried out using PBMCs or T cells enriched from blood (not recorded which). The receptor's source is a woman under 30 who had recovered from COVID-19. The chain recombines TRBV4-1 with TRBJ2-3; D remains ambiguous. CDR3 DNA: TGCGCCAGCAGCCCAGTGACAGATACGCAGTATTTT. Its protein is CASSPVTDTQYF.